This T cell receptor beta chain was sequenced for a study of T cells after yellow fever vaccination. Study information: SMART-Seq v4 Ultra Low Input prepared libraries from low-cell fractions.

MiXCR was run by TCRdb on the 5' RACE reads, yielding one entry per CDR3 protein. Counted here are some 420,000 distinct CDR3 sequences, approximately 18% occurring once; the ten biggest clones make up roughly a sixth. Study-level findings and limits: After the booster, nearly 98% of CD4 and 88% of CD8 primary-response clones were re-detected.

As concerns this clonotype: The antigen is unknown.

Looked up from germline, CDR1 is MGHDK and CDR2 is SYGVNS. The CDR3 contains 16 residues. Unmatched junction bases numbered 13, after V lost 4 bases and J lost 5 bases. The material was PBMCs, obtained before the yellow fever booster vaccination. The rearrangement links TRBV25-1 to TRBJ1-2; the match to TRBD1 covers 7 bases. This clonotype originated in a man younger than 35 who received the YFV17D yellow fever vaccine. CDR3 sequence: CASSGRIARGGYGYTF. In nucleotides, the CDR3 is TGTGCCAGCAGTGGACGAATAGCCAGGGGGGGGTATGGCTACACCTTC.